Below, 14 T cell receptor beta chains from the same sample are listed, as sequenced in a study of T cells in women clearing cervical HPV infection. TCRdb's copy holds only in-frame clones and misses some; the assay was immunoSEQ multiplex PCR. Its clone listing holds about 22,000 clones. The sequencing sample was made of blood buffy coat. These TCRs come from a woman aged 18-69 years with a cervical HPV16 infection that either progressed to CIN3+ or cleared (not recorded which).

Remarks on this clone: Sequencing ends 3 residues short of the CDR3 end; the germline J gene provides the rest. V gene TRBV5-1 combines with J gene TRBJ2-7; 7 nucleotides match TRBD1. J lost 5 bases, V lost 7 bases, and 9 bases had no gene match. From germline, CDR1 is SGHRS and CDR2 YFSETQ. The CDR3 runs 13 residues. Partial CDR3 DNA: TGCGCCAGCCACGACAGGGTTCTCCACGAG. Its protein is CASHDRVLHE. The full CDR3 protein reads CASHDRVLHEQYF.

A remark on this clone: The sequence runs out 3 residues before the end of the CDR3; the remainder is reconstructed from the germline J gene. The chain joins TRBV30 to TRBJ1-1; D is perhaps TRBD1 (5 bases). V was clipped by 5 bases and J by 6 bases, with 10 bases between them. The germline V gene has CDR1 GTSNPN and CDR2 SVGIG (reference sequence). The CDR3 loop spans 11 amino acids. The sequenced CDR3 bases are TGTGCCTGGGAAGACAGAGCTGAA. This gives the protein CAWEDRAE. The full-length CDR3 reads as CAWEDRAEAFF.

Details on this clone: The read halts 3 residues ahead of the CDR3 end, with the missing end drawn from the germline J gene. The chain carries TRBV2 and TRBJ2-5, with TRBD1 matching over 11 bases. After removal of 6 bases from V and 4 bases from J, the junction contained 4 bases not matched to a gene. Germline V gives CDR1 SNHLY, CDR2 FYNNEI. The CDR3 sequence is 14 residues long. The sequenced part of the CDR3 DNA is TGTGCCAGCAGCATGGACAGGGGGCGAGAGACC. Translating it yields CASSMDRGRET. The entire CDR3 reads CASSMDRGRETQYF.

Details on this clone: Coverage ceases 3 residues before the CDR3 finishes, and the germline J gene fills in the end. This rearrangement joins TRBV30 to TRBJ2-7; 7 nucleotides agree with TRBD1. Trimming at V came to 5 bases and at J to 4 bases, leaving 14 bases not matched to a gene. There are 15 residues in the CDR3. Germline CDR1 GTSNPN, CDR2 SVGIG (reference sequence). The DNA read from the CDR3 is TGTGCCTGGGGTGGGACAGTCCTCCCCCCTTACGAG. Its protein is CAWGGTVLPPYE. Given in full, the CDR3 is CAWGGTVLPPYEQYF.

Points on this clone: The read gets to within 3 residues of the CDR3 end, and the germline J gene fills in the rest. The V and J genes are TRBV29-1 and TRBJ2-1; the D gene is possibly TRBD1 (6 bases). Germline V gene lookup returns CDR1 SQVTM and CDR2 ANQGSEA. Trimming removed 1 base from V and 2 bases from J, with 12 bases in between. This CDR3 region has 15 residues. CDR3 amino acids: CSVEGSRGAYNEQFF. CDR3 DNA (partial): TGCAGCGTTGAAGGAAGCAGGGGCGCCTACAATGAG.

Details on this clone: From the germline J gene comes the end of the CDR3, since the read stops 3 residues before it. The chain combines TRBV6-2 or TRBV6-3 with TRBJ1-3; D uncertain. Germline CDR1 reads MNHEY; CDR2 reads SVGEGT. Trimming cost V 2 bases and J 3 bases, with 8 bases left between them. This CDR3 region has 14 residues. The covered CDR3 bases are TGTGCCAGCAGTTACGGCGGGGATGGAAACACC. Protein: CASSYGGDGNT. The full CDR3 reads CASSYGGDGNTIYF.

Notes on this clone: The read gets to within 3 residues of the CDR3 end, and the germline J gene fills in the rest. V gene TRBV6-2 or TRBV6-3 combines with J gene TRBJ2-3, with D maybe TRBD1 (6 bases). V was pared by 2 bases and J by 0 bases, with 15 bases between. In germline, CDR1 is MNHEY, CDR2 SVGEGT. CDR3 length: 17 amino acids. CDR3 sequence: CASSYGVGGESTDTQYF. CDR3 bases read: TGTGCCAGCAGTTACGGGGTTGGGGGCGAAAGCACAGATACG.

Concerning this clone: The read stops 3 residues short of the end of the CDR3; the missing end is completed from the germline J gene. J is TRBJ2-1 and V is TRBV20-1; 10 positions match TRBD2. The V segment lost 6 bases and the J segment 7 bases; nucleotides outside the gene matches: 9. The CDR3 extends over 14 amino acids. The germline V gene encodes CDR1 DFQATT and CDR2 SNEGSKA (reference sequence). CDR3 bases read: TGCAGTGCGTTTGGGCTAGCGGGAGTTAATGAG. This gives the protein CSAFGLAGVNE. The CDR3, in full, reads CSAFGLAGVNEQFF.

In the case of this clone: From the germline J gene comes the end of the CDR3, since the read stops 3 residues before it. The J gene is TRBJ2-7, the V gene TRBV5-1, with TRBD1 matching 9 bases. Trimming took 3 bases from V and 0 from J; bases not matched to a gene: 4. CDR1 and CDR2 from the germline V gene are SGHRS and YFSETQ. The CDR3 spans 15 residues. The CDR3 protein is CASSSTGGISYEQYF. The part of the CDR3 DNA that was read is TGCGCCAGCAGCTCCACAGGGGGCATCTCCTACGAG.

The CDR3 here is CASSLEVQRGETQYF. The DNA read from the CDR3 is TGCGCCAGCAGCTTGGAGGTCCAAAGGGGAGAGACC. This sequence joins TRBV5-1 and TRBJ2-5; perhaps TRBD1 as D (5 bases). The missing CDR3 end, 3 residues past where the read stops, is filled in from the germline J gene. In germline, CDR1 is SGHRS, CDR2 YFSETQ. Between the trimmed V and J ends, which lost 0 bases and 4 bases, there was a span of 13 bases. This CDR3 is built from 15 residues.

This clone is labeled medium-sized based on frequency. Read coverage stops 3 residues before the CDR3 terminus; the germline J gene supplies the remainder. The genes are TRBV6-2 or TRBV6-3 and TRBJ2-3, with 10 bases matching TRBD2. The CDR3 has 15 amino acids. Germline V gene sequence: CDR1 MNHEY, CDR2 SVGEGT. The V gene end was trimmed by 6 bases and the J gene end by 2 bases; junction bases not matched to a gene: 5. The CDR3 loop reads CASRTGTSDTDTQYF. The sequenced CDR3 bases are TGTGCCAGCAGAACCGGGACTAGCGACACAGATACG.

As to this clone: The read ends 3 residues before the CDR3 terminus; that terminus is restored from the germline J gene. V is TRBV2 and J is TRBJ2-3; 10 bases line up with TRBD2. CDR1 is SNHLY and CDR2 is FYNNEI in the germline V gene. The CDR3 consists of 14 residues. The CDR3 DNA, read in part, is TGTGCCAGCAGGAGCGGGAGGGCCGGCGAGACG. As protein: CASRSGRAGET. The whole CDR3 is CASRSGRAGETQYF.

As regards this clone: Sequencing ends 3 residues short of the CDR3 end; the germline J gene provides the rest. V gene TRBV20-1 combines with J gene TRBJ1-1, with TRBD1 matching over 7 bases. V trimming: 8 bases; J trimming: 4 bases; junction bases outside the gene matches: 10. The CDR3 spans 13 residues. Germline lookup yields CDR1 DFQATT and CDR2 SNEGSKA (reference sequence). The CDR3 reads CSHGTAWGTEAFF. The DNA read from the CDR3 is TGCAGTCACGGGACAGCCTGGGGCACTGAA.

As regards this clone: The sequence runs out 3 residues before the end of the CDR3; the remainder is reconstructed from the germline J gene. The chain has TRBV5-1 and TRBJ1-6; maybe TRBD1 (6 bases). The CDR3 has 16 residues. CDR1 SGHRS and CDR2 YFSETQ come from the germline V gene. V dropped 4 bases and J dropped 5 bases, with 16 bases sitting between them. The covered CDR3 bases are TGCGCCAGCAGCCAGAACAGGGTTGAAAATAATTCACCC. It yields the protein CASSQNRVENNSP. Given in full, the CDR3 is CASSQNRVENNSPLHF.